Reported below is one T cell receptor (beta chain). Its specificity is unknown. The V gene's germline CDR1 is SNHLY and CDR2 FYNNEI. Losses at the gene ends were 2 bases for V and 6 bases for J; bases not matched to a gene: 6. The CDR3 covers 15 residues. PCR was performed using 60 Vbeta and 13 Jbeta primers. In the authors' workflow: Later reanalysis found about 78 million unique TCR beta chains, around 9.9 million of them shared. Here immunoSEQ multiplex PCR was the method, and the copy in TCRdb shows in-frame clones only, minus some. V and J calls and clone size come straight from that table; D and trimming were deduced from the DNA. The data hold about 180,000 clones, with around four fifths observed a single time. This entry belongs to a study of cytomegalovirus exposure and HLA in healthy donors. Broader study findings: Prior analysis indicated that the majority of TCR beta V segments exhibited productivity approximately 87% or approximately 30% of the time.

Material: PBMCs. This chain connects TRBV2 to TRBJ1-2, with 10 bases matching TRBD1. This TCR was recovered from a woman in her thirties in good health and CMV-seronegative. The CDR3 loop is CASSEMGQGKDGYTF. The CDR3 nucleotides are TGTGCCAGCAGTGAAATGGGACAGGGGAAAGATGGCTACACCTTC. Together with reference TRBV2 and TRBJ1-2, the CDR3 gives the full variable domain: EPEVTQTPSHQVTQMGQEVILRCVPISNHLYFYWYRQILGQKVEFLVSFYNNEISEKSEIFDDQFSVERPDGSNFTLKIRSTKLEDSAMYFCASSEMGQGKDGYTFGSGTRLTVV.